This T cell receptor (beta chain) is drawn from a study of patients and donors after allogeneic stem cell transplantation. CDR1 is SGHTA and CDR2 is FQGNSA in the germline V gene. This CDR3 is built from 17 residues. V lost 3 bases and J 0 bases, leaving 15 bases between the germline ends. TCRdb re-called the RT-PCR reads through MiXCR, storing one row per CDR3 protein. The table lists 150,000 to 200,000 distinct CDR3 sequences, 25% to 35% of them singletons, with about 3% in the top ten. This chain links TRBV7-2 with TRBJ2-4, with D perhaps given as TRBD1 or TRBD2 (5 bases each). The specimen sequenced was blood, either unsorted or a sorted T cell fraction (not recorded which). The TCR originated in a human donor who was either an allogeneic HSCT recipient or a stem cell or donor lymphocyte infusion donor (not recorded which). It is not recorded whose cells these are; they may come from a transplant donor. This CDR3 is CASSFDSVLVAKNIQYF. The CDR3 coding sequence is TGTGCCAGCAGCTTCGACAGCGTACTAGTAGCCAAAAACATTCAGTACTTC.